This T cell receptor beta chain was recorded in a study of identical twins (dated by TCRdb to 2016 to 2017). As for the study more broadly: The study deep-sequenced TCR alpha and beta repertoires from monozygotic twins, unrelated adults of various ages and cord blood to test whether fetal clonotypes persist. Replicate twin experiments were performed at different times using different library preparation protocols to rule out contamination.

On this clonotype itself: Its antigen is still unknown. The record has no base qualities; no much larger clone is one base away.

The CDR3 runs 16 residues from the cysteine to the phenylalanine. This entry keeps only the CDR3 DNA: 48 bases, framed from base 1. According to the germline V gene, CDR1 reads MNHEY and CDR2 reads SVGAGI. Libraries were constructed by 5' RACE. The data were produced on an Illumina HiSeq 2000. Template switching added a universal primer binding site, and the final cDNA carried a unique molecular identifier that allowed TCR cDNA molecules to be counted accurately. First-strand cDNA for TCR alpha and beta chains was synthesized from specific primers in the conserved constant-segment region. To control for contamination, every cDNA library carried two barcodes: a SMART-Mk sample barcode plus Illumina barcodes. Two successive PCR steps introduced TruSeq adapter sequences along with Illumina sample barcodes. Sequencing of the TCR alpha and beta cDNA libraries was done on the Illumina HiSeq platform using custom primers. The original methods were these. MiGEC processed the raw reads to extract unique molecular identifiers, while MiXCR was used to determine the CDR3 positions. Recombination models were inferred per individual with the repgenHMM and IGoR tools using an EM algorithm. Shared clonotypes were analyzed with the tcR package in R, and sharing was normalized by the product of cloneset sizes. To study raw recombination without the effects of thymic and clonal selection, out-of-frame nonproductive sequences were analyzed. The raw public reads went through TCRdb reprocessing: fastp at Q25, MiXCR clone calling, in-frame beta chains kept. Rows with one shared CDR3 protein collapse into an entry with the most common genes and DNA. The V and J calls and clone size come from TCRdb's table, not from the authors' own analysis. The sample table records 1.5 million to 2 million distinct CDR3 sequences; about 30% of these occur just once. The ten top clones hold about 0.27% of the sample.

Results and caveats for the whole study, not just this receptor: Excess twin sharing in beta out-of-frame sequences was weaker because fewer shared sequences lowered the signal-to-noise ratio. Because the same donors could not be followed over many years, conclusions were based on cross-sectional statistical analysis. Invariant T cells such as MAIT and iNKT could partly confound zero-insertion analyses, although diverse VJ usage argued against such confounding for most clonotypes. Recombination models systematically underestimated out-of-frame TCR alpha sharing in monozygotic twins but agreed with sharing between unrelated individuals. Abundant cord blood beta clonotypes had fewer insertions, young adult naive repertoires showed a similar but weaker trend, and memory repertoires showed no such trend. Compared with coincidental sharing between unrelated individuals, out-of-frame TCR alpha sequences shared between twins showed an excess of sequences with low generation probability.

Every donor in the study was a healthy Caucasian. This receptor was taken from a newborn girl in good health. The chain is encoded by TRBV6-5 joined to TRBJ2-5, with 9 bases in between that match TRBD2. The J call may be wrong; the DNA end is better matched by TRBJ2-7. Sequenced material: cord blood. The bases are TGTGCCAGCAGTAATCGGTGGCGGGGGGGCCGATACGAGCAGTACTTC. It encodes CASSNRWRGGRYEQYF.